This T cell receptor beta chain was recovered during a study of blood T cell repertoires in COVID-19. Some clones are missing from TCRdb's copy, which holds only in-frame ones; the method was immunoSEQ multiplex PCR. This sample has a few hundred thousand clones; about 85% occur once, and the top ten carry about 0.91%. The germline CDR1 and CDR2 sequences are SGHTA and FQGTGA. The CDR3 covers 17 residues. V dropped 5 bases and J dropped 1; count of bases not matched to a gene: 11. This TCR was recovered from a middle-aged man with acute or convalescent COVID-19. Material: peripheral blood. This rearrangement joins TRBV7-3 to TRBJ2-3; 8 nucleotides agree with TRBD1. The CDR3 here is CASSLSKTGAGTDTQYF. The CDR3 DNA reads TGTGCCAGCAGCCTCTCGAAGACAGGGGCCGGCACAGATACGCAGTATTTT.